This T cell receptor (beta chain) is drawn from a study of blood T cell repertoires in COVID-19. About the study: Samples came from the United States, Italy and Spain, spanning acute and convalescent COVID-19. Sample material is recorded as cDNA or gDNA derived from T cells, B-cell-depleted T cells, or PBMCs.

Original processing methods: Cell counts per sample came from amplifying reference gene primers. Only in-frame clones appear in the TCRdb table, and some are missing; sequencing was by immunoSEQ multiplex PCR. The DNA gave D and trimming, while V, J and clone size come from that table. The sample shows roughly 100,000 clones, 87% of them seen only once. The sample comprised peripheral blood. This TCR was sampled from a middle-aged man in a cohort sampled during active COVID-19.

CDR3 nucleotides: TGTGCCAGCTCATCCGGGACAGGGGGCGCGTATGGCTACACCTTC. Its translation: CASSSGTGGAYGYTF. This rearrangement joins TRBV18 to TRBJ1-2; 12 nucleotides line up with TRBD1. V trimming: 5 bases; J trimming: 5 bases; junction bases outside the gene matches: 6. Germline CDR1 KGHSH, CDR2 LQKENI. The CDR3 extends over 15 amino acids.